This T cell receptor beta chain was captured by sequencing in a study of blood T cell repertoires in COVID-19. At the level of the study: PBMCs, B-cell-depleted T cells, or T cells were the source of the cDNA or gDNA that made up the material.

This CDR3 has 15 residues. Germline-derived CDR1 and CDR2 are KGHSH and LQKENI. Trimming took 3 bases from V and 4 from J; bases not matched to a gene: 4. The assay was immunoSEQ multiplex PCR, and TCRdb's table has in-frame clones only and misses some. Altogether 150,000 to 200,000 clones are present, 65% to 80% being singletons, with the ten largest covering 17%. The TCR sequence derives from a woman aged 45 to 65 with acute COVID-19. The specimen was PBMCs or T cells enriched from blood (not recorded which). This chain connects TRBV18 to TRBJ1-4; 8 nucleotides agree with TRBD1. For the CDR3, the DNA is TGTGCCAGCTCACCCGACAGGGGAATTAATGAAAAACTGTTTTTT. Residues: CASSPDRGINEKLFF. Based on the CDR3 plus reference TRBV18 and TRBJ1-4, the full variable domain is NAGVMQNPRHLVRRRGQEARLRCSPMKGHSHVYWYRQLPEEGLKFMVYLQKENIIDESGMPKERFSAEFPKEGPSILRIQQVVRGDSAAYFCASSPDRGINEKLFFGSGTQLSVL.